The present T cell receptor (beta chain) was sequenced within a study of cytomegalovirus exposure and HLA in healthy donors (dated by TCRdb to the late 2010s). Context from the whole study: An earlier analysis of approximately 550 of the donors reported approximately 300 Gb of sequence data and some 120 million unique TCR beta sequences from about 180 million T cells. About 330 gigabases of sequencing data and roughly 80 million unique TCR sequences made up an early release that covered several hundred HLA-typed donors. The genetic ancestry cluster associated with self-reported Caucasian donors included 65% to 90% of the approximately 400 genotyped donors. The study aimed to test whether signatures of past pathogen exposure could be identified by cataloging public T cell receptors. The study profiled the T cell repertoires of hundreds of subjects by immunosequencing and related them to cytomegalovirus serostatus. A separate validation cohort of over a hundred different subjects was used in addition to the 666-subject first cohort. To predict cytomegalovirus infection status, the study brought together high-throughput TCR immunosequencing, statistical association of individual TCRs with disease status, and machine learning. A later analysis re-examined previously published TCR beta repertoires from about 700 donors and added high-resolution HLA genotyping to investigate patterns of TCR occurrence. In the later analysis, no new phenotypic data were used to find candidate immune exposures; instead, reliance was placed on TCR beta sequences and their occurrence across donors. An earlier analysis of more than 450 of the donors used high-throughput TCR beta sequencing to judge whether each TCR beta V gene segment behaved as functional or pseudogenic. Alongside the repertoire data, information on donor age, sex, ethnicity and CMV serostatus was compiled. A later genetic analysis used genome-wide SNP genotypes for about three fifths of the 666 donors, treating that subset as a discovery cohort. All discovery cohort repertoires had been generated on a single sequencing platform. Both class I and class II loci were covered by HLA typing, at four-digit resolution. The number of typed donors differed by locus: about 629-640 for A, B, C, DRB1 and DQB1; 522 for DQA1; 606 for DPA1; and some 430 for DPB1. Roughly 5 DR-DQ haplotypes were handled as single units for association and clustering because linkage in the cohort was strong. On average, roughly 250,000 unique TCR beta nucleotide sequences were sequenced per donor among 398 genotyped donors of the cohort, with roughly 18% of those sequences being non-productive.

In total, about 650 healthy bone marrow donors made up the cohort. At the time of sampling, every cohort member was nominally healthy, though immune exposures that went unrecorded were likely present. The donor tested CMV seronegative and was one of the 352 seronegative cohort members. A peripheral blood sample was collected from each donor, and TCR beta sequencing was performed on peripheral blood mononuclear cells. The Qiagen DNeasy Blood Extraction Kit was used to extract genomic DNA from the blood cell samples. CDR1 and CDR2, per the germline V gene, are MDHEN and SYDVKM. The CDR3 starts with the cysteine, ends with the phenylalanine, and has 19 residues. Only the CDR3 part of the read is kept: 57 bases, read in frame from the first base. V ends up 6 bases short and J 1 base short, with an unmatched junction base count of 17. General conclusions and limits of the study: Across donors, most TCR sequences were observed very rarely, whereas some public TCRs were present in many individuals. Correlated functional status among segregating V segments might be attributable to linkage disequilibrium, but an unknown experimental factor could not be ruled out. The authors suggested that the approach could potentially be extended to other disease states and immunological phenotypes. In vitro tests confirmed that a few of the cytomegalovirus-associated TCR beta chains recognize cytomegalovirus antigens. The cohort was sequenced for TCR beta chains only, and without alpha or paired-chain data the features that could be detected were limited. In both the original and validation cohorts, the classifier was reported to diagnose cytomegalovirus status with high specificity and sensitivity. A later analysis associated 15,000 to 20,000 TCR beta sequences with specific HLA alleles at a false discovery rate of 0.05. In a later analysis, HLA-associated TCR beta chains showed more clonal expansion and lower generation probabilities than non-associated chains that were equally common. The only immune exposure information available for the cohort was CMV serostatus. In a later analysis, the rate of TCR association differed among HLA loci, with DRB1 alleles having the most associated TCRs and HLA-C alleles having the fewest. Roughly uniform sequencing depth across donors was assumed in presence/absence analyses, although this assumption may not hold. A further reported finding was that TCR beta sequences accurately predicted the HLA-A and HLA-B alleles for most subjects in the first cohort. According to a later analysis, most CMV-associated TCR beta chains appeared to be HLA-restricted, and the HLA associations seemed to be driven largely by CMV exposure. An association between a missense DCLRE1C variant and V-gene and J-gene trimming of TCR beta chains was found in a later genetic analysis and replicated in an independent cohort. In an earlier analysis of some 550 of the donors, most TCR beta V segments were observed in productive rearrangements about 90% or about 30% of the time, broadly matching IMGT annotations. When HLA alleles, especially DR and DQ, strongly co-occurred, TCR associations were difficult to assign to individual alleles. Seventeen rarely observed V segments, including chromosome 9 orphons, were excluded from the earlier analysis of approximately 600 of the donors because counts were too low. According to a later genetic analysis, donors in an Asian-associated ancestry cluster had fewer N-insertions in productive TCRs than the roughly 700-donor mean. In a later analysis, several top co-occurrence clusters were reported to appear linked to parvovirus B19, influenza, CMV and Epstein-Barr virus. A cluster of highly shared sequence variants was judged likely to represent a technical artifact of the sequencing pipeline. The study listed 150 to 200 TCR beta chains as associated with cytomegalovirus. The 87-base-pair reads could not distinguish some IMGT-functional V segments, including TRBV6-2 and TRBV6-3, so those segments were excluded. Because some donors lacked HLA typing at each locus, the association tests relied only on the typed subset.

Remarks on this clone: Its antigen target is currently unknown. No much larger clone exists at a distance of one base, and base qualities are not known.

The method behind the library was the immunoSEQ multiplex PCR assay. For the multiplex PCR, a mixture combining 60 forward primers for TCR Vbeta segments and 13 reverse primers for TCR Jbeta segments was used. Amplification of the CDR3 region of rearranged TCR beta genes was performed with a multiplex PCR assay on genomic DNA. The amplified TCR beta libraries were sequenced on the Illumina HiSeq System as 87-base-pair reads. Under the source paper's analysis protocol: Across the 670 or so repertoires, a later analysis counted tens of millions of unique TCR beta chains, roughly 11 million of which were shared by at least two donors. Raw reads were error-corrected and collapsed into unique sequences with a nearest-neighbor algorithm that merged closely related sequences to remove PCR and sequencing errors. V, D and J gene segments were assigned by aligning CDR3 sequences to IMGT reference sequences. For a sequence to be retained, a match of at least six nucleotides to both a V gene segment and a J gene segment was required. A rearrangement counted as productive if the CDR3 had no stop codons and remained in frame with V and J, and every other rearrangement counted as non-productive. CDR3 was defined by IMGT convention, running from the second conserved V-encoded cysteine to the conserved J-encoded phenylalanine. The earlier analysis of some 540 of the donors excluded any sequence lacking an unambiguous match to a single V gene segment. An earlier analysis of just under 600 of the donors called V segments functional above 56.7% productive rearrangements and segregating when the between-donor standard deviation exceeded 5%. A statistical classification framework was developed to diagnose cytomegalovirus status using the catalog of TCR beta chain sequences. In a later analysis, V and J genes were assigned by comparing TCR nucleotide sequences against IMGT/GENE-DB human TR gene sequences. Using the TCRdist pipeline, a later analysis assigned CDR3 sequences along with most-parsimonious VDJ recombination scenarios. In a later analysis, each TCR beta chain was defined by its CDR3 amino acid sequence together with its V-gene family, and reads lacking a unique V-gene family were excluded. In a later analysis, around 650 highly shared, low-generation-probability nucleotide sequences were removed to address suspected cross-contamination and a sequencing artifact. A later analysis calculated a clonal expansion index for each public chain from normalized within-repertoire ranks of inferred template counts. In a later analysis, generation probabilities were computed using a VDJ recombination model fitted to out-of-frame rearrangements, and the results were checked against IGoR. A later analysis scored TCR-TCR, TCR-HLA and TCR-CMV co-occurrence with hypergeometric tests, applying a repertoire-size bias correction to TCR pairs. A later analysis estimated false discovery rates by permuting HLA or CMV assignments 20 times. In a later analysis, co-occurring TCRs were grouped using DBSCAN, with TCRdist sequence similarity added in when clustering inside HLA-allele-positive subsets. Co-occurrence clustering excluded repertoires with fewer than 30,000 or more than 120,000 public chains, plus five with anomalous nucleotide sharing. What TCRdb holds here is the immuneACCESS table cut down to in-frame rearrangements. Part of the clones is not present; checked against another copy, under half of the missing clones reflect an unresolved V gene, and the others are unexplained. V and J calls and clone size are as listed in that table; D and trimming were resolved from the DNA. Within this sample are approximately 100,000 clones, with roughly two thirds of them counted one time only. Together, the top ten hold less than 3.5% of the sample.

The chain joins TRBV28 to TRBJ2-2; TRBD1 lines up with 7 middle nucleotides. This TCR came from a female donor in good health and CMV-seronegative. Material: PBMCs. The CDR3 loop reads CASSLYDRDQLLNTGELFF. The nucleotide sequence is TGTGCCAGCAGCCTATACGACAGGGACCAATTACTGAACACCGGGGAGCTGTTTTTT.